Presented here are 27 T cell receptor beta chains from one specimen sequenced in a study of shared clonotypes between healthy human individuals. TCRdb keeps only in-frame clones here, not all; method: immunoSEQ multiplex PCR. Among roughly 1,100,000 clones listed, approximately 76% were seen once. Specimen: memory CD4+ T cells sorted from blood. Noted subset: CD45RA-negative fraction. Receptors were obtained from a man aged 18 to 29 in good health.

This sequence joins TRBV28 and TRBJ2-5; maybe TRBD2 (6 bases). Trimming removed 5 bases at V and 1 base at J, with 14 bases between. Germline V CDR1 and CDR2: MDHEN, SYDVKM. The CDR3 has 15 residues. The CDR3 DNA reads TGTGCCAGCAGTGCCCGGGACTCCCTCCAAGAGACCCAGTACTTC. Amino acid sequence: CASSARDSLQETQYF.

This sequence joins TRBV2 and TRBJ2-5; D might be TRBD1 (6 bases). The CDR3 sequence is 16 residues long. Germline assignment: CDR1 SNHLY and CDR2 FYNNEI. Trimming cost V 1 base and J 5 bases, with 17 bases left between them. The CDR3 spells CASSEEQGKLRETQYF. In DNA form, the CDR3 reads TGTGCCAGCAGTGAAGAACAGGGCAAACTCCGGGAGACCCAGTACTTC.

The chain uses TRBV5-1 and TRBJ2-3, with D uncertain. CDR3 length: 14 residues. Looked up from germline, CDR1 is SGHRS and CDR2 is YFSETQ. V was pared by 0 bases and J by 5 bases, with 10 bases between. Here the CDR3 reads CASSLALEIDTQYF. Written as DNA, the CDR3 is TGCGCCAGCAGCTTGGCGTTAGAAATAGATACGCAGTATTTT.

The chain combines TRBV29-1 with TRBJ1-1; D gene uncertain. Germline assignment: CDR1 SQVTM and CDR2 ANQGSEA. The CDR3 length is 13 residues. V shed 3 bases and J shed 1 base, with 9 bases lying between them. DNA of the CDR3: TGCAGCGTTGAGACCAACAAGAACACTGAAGCTTTCTTT. It codes for CSVETNKNTEAFF.

V and J are TRBV10-3 and TRBJ2-1, with D unresolved. The V gene lost 3 bases and the J gene lost 7 bases, with 7 bases spanning the gap. CDR1 ENHRY and CDR2 SYGVKD come from the germline V gene. CDR3 length: 12 residues. In DNA form, the CDR3 reads TGTGCCATCAGTGACAGCTCTAATGAGCAGTTCTTC. Translation: CAISDSSNEQFF.

The chain recombines TRBV6-6 with TRBJ1-5; no firm D call. Trimming removed 6 bases from V and 4 bases from J, with 19 bases in between. Germline V gene lookup returns CDR1 MNHNY and CDR2 SVGAGI (reference sequence). The CDR3 has 16 residues. The chain's CDR3 is CASSSLGTEGNQPQHF. CDR3 in DNA: TGTGCCAGCAGCTCACTCGGAACAGAAGGGAATCAGCCCCAGCATTTT.

This clone has only one observation. CDR3 nucleotide sequence: TGTGCCAGCAGCTTAAGATTAGGGCTCGGCACTGAAGCTTTCTTT. This translates into CASSLRLGLGTEAFF. The V and J genes are TRBV7-2 and TRBJ1-1; no clear D. Germline V gene data show CDR1 as SGHTA and CDR2 as FQGNSA. V was pared by 2 bases and J by 4 bases, with 14 bases between. The CDR3 spans 15 residues.

Many counts were recorded for this clone. The sample carries other DNA sequences with the same CDR3. The DNA of the CDR3 is TGTGCCAGCAGCTCTAACTACGAGCAGTACTTC. This gives the protein CASSSNYEQYF. The rearrangement joins TRBV7-9 to TRBJ2-7; D is undetermined. V was shortened by 4 bases and J by 3 bases, with 4 bases between the two germline ends. Germline CDR1 SEHNR, CDR2 FQNEAQ (reference sequence). CDR3 length: 11 residues.

This chain uses TRBV10-3 with TRBJ1-6, with D possibly TRBD1 on 6 matching bases. V was pared by 7 bases and J by 13 bases, with 23 bases between. This CDR3 has 15 residues. Germline V lookup: CDR1 ENHRY, CDR2 SYGVKD. Written as DNA, the CDR3 is TGTGCCATCAATGACCGGGACATAGTTTCGTCGCCCCTCCACTTT. It encodes CAINDRDIVSSPLHF.

The V and J genes are TRBV2 and TRBJ1-1; 8 nucleotides match TRBD1. With V trimmed by 7 bases and J by 3 bases, 4 bases remained unmatched. CDR3 length equals 13 residues. Germline V CDR1 and CDR2: SNHLY, FYNNEI. Here the CDR3 DNA reads TGTGCCAGCACCAAGGACAGGGACACTGAAGCTTTCTTT. Translated: CASTKDRDTEAFF.

This chain links TRBV11-2 with TRBJ1-1; 9 positions agree with TRBD1. The CDR3 runs to 14 residues. CDR1 is SGHAT and CDR2 is FQNNGV in the germline V gene. The V gene end was trimmed by 5 bases and the J gene end by 6 bases; junction bases not matched to a gene: 7. The CDR3 nucleotides are TGTGCCAGCAGCCCATGGACAGGGGCCTCTGAAGCTTTCTTT. Its protein product is CASSPWTGASEAFF.

V is TRBV6-5 and J is TRBJ2-7; TRBD1 might be the D (6 bases). The germline V gene has CDR1 MNHEY and CDR2 SVGAGI. V lost 5 bases, J lost 0 bases, and 11 bases lay in between. The CDR3 is 14 amino acids. The CDR3, as DNA: TGTGCCAGCAGTCCCAGGGGAGACTCCTACGAGCAGTACTTC. This codes for CASSPRGDSYEQYF.

This chain uses TRBV6-5 with TRBJ2-1; 7 bases are shared with TRBD1. Germline trimming cut 0 bases from V and 14 bases from J; bases unmatched to any gene: 4. From germline, CDR1 is MNHEY and CDR2 SVGAGI. The CDR3 totals 12 residues. Written as DNA, the CDR3 is TGTGCCAGCAGTTACTCGGGTCAGGGGGAGTTCTTC. Translated: CASSYSGQGEFF.

In its sample, this clone was seen once. This sequence is one base from a far larger clone and is likely a read error. The rearrangement uses TRBV28 and TRBJ1-1, with D uncertain. Germline V CDR1 and CDR2: MDHEN, SYDVKM. This CDR3 comprises 13 residues. The V end lost 3 bases, the J end lost 1 base, and 6 bases lay between the germline ends. The CDR3 nucleotides read TGTGCCAGCAGTTTTCGGGGGAACACTGAAGCTTTCTTT. This sequence encodes CASSFRGNTEAFF. The complete variable domain, with remaining parts taken from reference TRBV28 and TRBJ1-1, reads DVKVTQSSRYLVKRTGEKVFLECVQDMDHENMFWYRQDPGLGLRLIYFSYDVKMKEKGDIPEGYSVSREKKERFSLILESASTNQTSMYLCASSFRGNTEAFFGQGTRLTVV.

The CDR3 DNA reads as TGCGCCAGCAGCCAAGGAGACAGGGGGCGATTGGCTTTCTTT. Residues: CASSQGDRGRLAFF. This chain links TRBV4-1 with TRBJ1-1; 10 bases map to TRBD1. Germline CDR1 reads MGHRA; CDR2 reads YSYEKL. CDR3 length equals 14 residues. The J segment lost 11 bases and the V segment lost 1 base, leaving 7 bases of the junction unmatched.

The CDR3 spells CASSHSKGTVGEKLFF. The CDR3 nucleotides are TGCGCCAGCAGCCACTCTAAGGGGACAGTCGGCGAAAAACTGTTTTTT. The genes are TRBV4-1 and TRBJ1-4, with 7 bases fitting TRBD1. J was trimmed by 8 bases and V by 3 bases; bases with no gene match: 12. The CDR3 is made up of 16 amino acids. Germline V gene sequence: CDR1 MGHRA, CDR2 YSYEKL.

The rearrangement joins TRBV11-2 to TRBJ2-3, with 7 bases lining up with TRBD1. The germline V gene has CDR1 SGHAT and CDR2 FQNNGV. CDR3 length: 15 residues. Unmatched junction bases numbered 2, after V lost 0 bases and J lost 2 bases. CDR3 coding DNA: TGTGCCAGCAGCTTAGAAGGACAGGTCACAGATACGCAGTATTTT. Protein sequence: CASSLEGQVTDTQYF.

V and J are TRBV6-1 and TRBJ1-4; unclear D gene. The CDR3 spans 15 residues. Trimming removed 5 bases at V and 11 bases at J, with 21 bases between. Germline-derived CDR1 and CDR2 are MNHNS and SASEGT. The CDR3: CASSLGQVSSDKLFF. CDR3 sequence (DNA): TGTGCCAGCAGTCTAGGCCAGGTTAGCTCCGATAAACTGTTTTTT.

In DNA, the CDR3 is TGCGCCAGCAGCTGGAGACAGGGTGAGGACGAGCAGTACTTC. It yields the protein CASSWRQGEDEQYF. The chain recombines TRBV5-1 with TRBJ2-7; the match to TRBD1 covers 7 bases. The CDR3 contains 14 residues. Trimming at V came to 3 bases and at J to 5 bases, leaving 8 bases not matched to a gene. Germline V CDR1 and CDR2: SGHRS, YFSETQ.

The CDR3: CASSSVAGGLYEQYF. CDR3 DNA: TGTGCCAGCAGTTCTGTAGCGGGGGGATTATACGAGCAGTACTTC. V and J are TRBV27 and TRBJ2-7; TRBD2 matches at 10 bases. The CDR3 contains 15 residues. Trimming cost V 4 bases and J 4 bases; bases outside gene matches: 7. CDR1 and CDR2 (germline): MNHEY, SMNVEV (reference sequence).

This chain joins TRBV7-9 and TRBJ1-2, with 8 bases fitting TRBD1. The CDR3 has 14 residues. Germline-derived CDR1 and CDR2 are SEHNR and FQNEAQ (reference sequence). V trimming: 7 bases; J trimming: 2 bases; junction bases outside the gene matches: 6. This CDR3 reads CASTQTGVNYGYTF. For the CDR3, the DNA is TGTGCCAGCACCCAGACAGGGGTAAACTATGGCTACACCTTC.

In its sample, this clone was seen many times. This chain joins TRBV7-2 and TRBJ2-2, with 7 nucleotides matching TRBD1. The junction had 16 bases not matched to a gene; V was cut back by 6 bases and J by 9 bases. Germline-derived CDR1 and CDR2 are SGHTA and FQGNSA. This CDR3 comprises 16 residues. The CDR3, as DNA: TGTGCCAGCAGACACGCGTCCGGGGACAGACTCCGGGAGCTGTTTTTT. It specifies CASRHASGDRLRELFF.

The rearrangement uses TRBV4-1 and TRBJ2-7; a weak D match, TRBD2 (6 bases). The CDR3 is made up of 17 amino acids. V gave up 1 base and J gave up 7 bases, with 23 bases separating them. The germline CDR1 and CDR2 sequences are MGHRA and YSYEKL. The CDR3 here is CASSQGPLRGRAGEQYF. DNA for the CDR3: TGCGCCAGCAGCCAAGGCCCCCTCCGGGGACGGGCGGGGGAGCAGTACTTC.

The chain couples TRBV4-2 to TRBJ2-5; 10 positions agree with TRBD2. With 4 bases clipped from V and 4 bases from J, the junction kept 9 bases outside the gene matches. Per the germline V gene, CDR1 is LGHNA and CDR2 is YNFKEQ. CDR3 length equals 16 residues. In nucleotides, the CDR3 is TGTGCCAGCAGCCCGACAGCGGGGGGGGCGGGAGAGACCCAGTACTTC. Its translation: CASSPTAGGAGETQYF.

Of note for this clone: Its ends do not fully match the called genes, so a read error is possible. The CDR3 nucleotides are TGTGCCAGCCCACCACCAGCAGGGGCGGCCTACGAGCAGTACTTC. Its protein is CASPPPAGAAYEQYF. The chain carries TRBV18 and TRBJ2-7; D possibly corresponds to TRBD1 (6 bases). The CDR3 contains 15 residues. Germline V gene lookup returns CDR1 KGHSH and CDR2 LQKENI.

J is TRBJ2-5 and V is TRBV10-3, with 11 bases aligning to TRBD1. Germline trimming cut 10 bases from V and 11 bases from J; bases unmatched to any gene: 12. The CDR3 is 13 residues long. CDR1 is ENHRY, CDR2 SYGVKD, per germline. The CDR3 bases are TGTGCCACTCAAGGGACAGGGGGAGATGGGCAGTACTTC. Residues: CATQGTGGDGQYF.

J is TRBJ2-5 and V is TRBV5-1, with D maybe TRBD1 (5 bases). Germline lookup yields CDR1 SGHRS and CDR2 YFSETQ. The CDR3 has 16 amino acids. Trimming left V 3 bases short and J 0 bases short, with 15 bases between. The CDR3 loop reads CASSWAGQRYQETQYF. CDR3 DNA: TGCGCCAGCAGCTGGGCAGGACAAAGGTACCAAGAGACCCAGTACTTC.